The 9 T cell receptor beta chains listed next were all sequenced from one sample in a study of T cell changes during pregnancy in multiple sclerosis. Using immunoSEQ multiplex PCR, the repertoire was profiled, and TCRdb retains in-frame clones only, with some absent. The sample contains approximately 44,000 clones, approximately 90% of which appear only once. This specimen consisted of CD8+ T cells from peripheral blood mononuclear cells, obtained in the third trimester of pregnancy. The receptor source for this set is a female donor with multiple sclerosis, enrolled in a pregnancy study.

The gene calls are TRBV9 and TRBJ2-7; D gene uncertain. CDR3 size: 13 residues. Per germline, CDR1 SGDLS and CDR2 YYNGEE. Trimming cost V 4 bases and J 2 bases, with 10 bases left between them. CDR3 region: CASSPPSPYEQYF. The CDR3, as DNA: TGTGCCAGCAGCCCCCCTTCCCCCTACGAGCAGTACTTC.

The chain carries TRBV7-9 and TRBJ2-1; 13 bases line up with TRBD2. The ends lost 4 bases at V and 9 bases at J; junction bases unmatched: 6. The CDR3 sequence is 15 residues long. From germline, CDR1 is SEHNR and CDR2 FQNEAQ (reference sequence). The CDR3 sequence: CASSSTSGRALEQFF. CDR3 bases: TGTGCCAGCAGCTCCACTAGCGGGAGGGCCCTTGAGCAGTTCTTC.

The J gene is TRBJ1-1, the V gene TRBV2; TRBD1 matches at 8 bases. CDR3 length equals 13 residues. The J segment lost 1 base and the V segment lost 11 bases, leaving 6 bases of the junction unmatched. CDR1 is SNHLY and CDR2 is FYNNEI in the germline V gene. The CDR3 coding sequence is TGTGCCGGAGACAGGGGCGGGAACACTGAAGCTTTCTTT. Amino acids: CAGDRGGNTEAFF.

J is TRBJ2-3 and V is TRBV9; TRBD2 agrees at 11 bases. The CDR3 is made up of 16 amino acids. Germline values: CDR1 SGDLS, CDR2 YYNGEE. The V segment lost 3 bases and the J segment 4 bases; nucleotides outside the gene matches: 7. The CDR3 DNA reads as TGTGCCAGCAGCGCTAGTAGCGGGGGGGCAGCAGATACGCAGTATTTT. Translated, it gives CASSASSGGAADTQYF.

This rearrangement joins TRBV28 to TRBJ1-5, with D perhaps matching TRBD1 (5 bases). The CDR3 consists of 15 residues. Trimming took 2 bases from V and 1 from J, leaving 9 bases between them. CDR1 and CDR2 from the germline V gene are MDHEN and SYDVKM. CDR3 sequence (DNA): TGTGCCAGCAGTTTAGGCAGGGTGAGCAATCAGCCCCAGCATTTT. Protein: CASSLGRVSNQPQHF. The variable domain in full, completed from reference TRBV28 and TRBJ1-5, reads DVKVTQSSRYLVKRTGEKVFLECVQDMDHENMFWYRQDPGLGLRLIYFSYDVKMKEKGDIPEGYSVSREKKERFSLILESASTNQTSMYLCASSLGRVSNQPQHFGDGTRLSIL.

On this clone: At one end the junction does not follow the germline gene, possibly because of a read error. This chain uses TRBV7-7 with TRBJ2-1; D is undetermined. CDR1 and CDR2 from the germline V gene are SSHAT and FNYEAQ (reference sequence). The CDR3 consists of 15 residues. The CDR3 sequence: CASSSEASSYNEQFF. Written as DNA, the CDR3 is TGTGCTAGCAGCTCAGAGGCTAGCTCCTACAATGAGCAGTTCTTC.

This chain joins TRBV7-9 and TRBJ1-1; D call uncertain. CDR3 size: 13 residues. The V end lost 4 bases, the J end lost 3 bases, and 9 bases lay between the germline ends. Germline-derived CDR1 and CDR2 are SEHNR and FQNEAQ (reference sequence). In DNA form, the CDR3 reads TGTGCCAGCAGCTCCGGGCGGGACACTGAAGCTTTCTTT. Translated: CASSSGRDTEAFF. Full variable domain (rest looked up from reference TRBV7-9 and TRBJ1-1): DTGVSQNPRHKITKRGQNVTFRCDPISEHNRLYWYRQTLGQGPEFLTYFQNEAQLEKSRLLSDRFSAERPKGSFSTLEIQRTEQGDSAMYLCASSSGRDTEAFFGQGTRLTVV.

This chain joins TRBV10-3 and TRBJ2-3; D may be TRBD2 (6 bases). The V and J ends lost 7 bases and 1 base respectively, with 15 bases between them. CDR3 length equals 15 residues. Germline V gene data show CDR1 as ENHRY and CDR2 as SYGVKD. The CDR3 DNA reads as TGTGCCATCACCTCTCTGGGGGGAGGCACAGATACGCAGTATTTT. Translation gives CAITSLGGGTDTQYF.

The V call is TRBV9, the J call TRBJ1-1; TRBD1 aligns across 11 bases. The V segment lost 3 bases and the J segment 1 base; nucleotides outside the gene matches: 5. Germline lookup yields CDR1 SGDLS and CDR2 YYNGEE. The CDR3 has 16 residues. DNA of the CDR3: TGTGCCAGCAGCGCAAGGACAGGGGGCAGGAACACTGAAGCTTTCTTT. Its protein product is CASSARTGGRNTEAFF.